This T cell receptor (beta chain) originates from a study of blood T cell repertoires in COVID-19. Participant-given clinical history determined each cohort assignment. The germline V and J ends were trimmed by 6 bases and 0 bases, with 20 bases remaining between them. In germline, CDR1 is SNHLY, CDR2 FYNNEI. This CDR3 spans 17 amino acids. As processed by the authors: Counts of nucleated cells, estimated from reference gene primer amplification, were obtained. Assay: immunoSEQ multiplex PCR; the TCRdb copy retains only in-frame clones and omits some. Clone size and the V and J calls come from that table; the DNA yielded D and trimming. The repertoire consists of under 200,000 clones, with over 70% occurring once and the leading ten covering 10% to 15%.

The genes are TRBV2 and TRBJ1-1; weak D call: TRBD1 (5 bases). The TCR sequence derives from a woman aged 60-75 years who had recovered from COVID-19. The source material was PBMCs or T cells enriched from blood (not recorded which). The CDR3: CASRTRDSRSMNTEAFF. Here the CDR3 DNA reads TGTGCCAGCAGGACTCGGGACTCACGATCCATGAACACTGAAGCTTTCTTT.